These T cell receptor beta chains were read from a single sample in a study of blood T cell repertoires in COVID-19. The table came from immunoSEQ multiplex PCR; TCRdb's copy has only in-frame clones and leaves some out. The table lists about 74,000 clones, roughly 84% of them singletons. The sample comprised peripheral blood. The receptors come from a woman older than 75 with active or convalescent COVID-19. Each CDR3 is given with its conserved first and last residue. D genes are given only for firm matches. Clone size, where shown, is once, few, many, or a class for clones that have expanded.

CDR3 protein,CDR3 DNA,D gene,clone size,J gene,V gene
CASSFTGAHEQYF,TGTGCCAGCAGCTTCACAGGGGCGCACGAGCAGTACTTC,TRBD1,few,TRBJ2-7,TRBV7-2
CASSLGATGEKLFF,TGTGCCAGCAGCTTAGGGGCGACCGGTGAAAAACTGTTTTTT,-,-,TRBJ1-4,TRBV5-5
CASSFLGRGSGTEAFF,TGTGCCAGCAGCTTTTTGGGGAGGGGGTCGGGCACTGAAGCTTTCTTT,-,-,TRBJ1-1,TRBV7-9
CASSPYTTRSQETQYF,TGTGCCAGCTCACCATACACCACGAGGAGCCAAGAGACCCAGTACTTC,-,-,TRBJ2-5,TRBV18
CASSDRQSGWQETQYF,TGTGCCAGCAGTGACCGACAGTCAGGGTGGCAAGAGACCCAGTACTTC,-,-,TRBJ2-5,TRBV2
CAISEPLLAGENSEQFF,TGTGCCATCAGTGAGCCGCTACTAGCGGGGGAAAATAGTGAGCAGTTCTTC,TRBD2,-,TRBJ2-1,TRBV10-3
CASSSGQATVETCEQYF,TGCGCCAGCAGTTCGGGACAGGCAACGGTAGAGACGTGCGAGCAGTACTTC,TRBD1,-,TRBJ2-7,TRBV10-1
CASSLGLAGGSYNEQFF,TGTGCCAGCAGCTTAGGGCTAGCGGGGGGGTCCTACAATGAGCAGTTCTTC,TRBD2,-,TRBJ2-1,TRBV11-3
CASSFTFVGQGQADTQYF,TGTGCCAGCAGTTTTACTTTCGTGGGACAGGGGCAAGCAGATACGCAGTATTTT,TRBD1,-,TRBJ2-3,TRBV28
CASSGDRYTDTQYF,TGTGCCAGCAGCGGCGACAGGTACACAGATACGCAGTATTTT,-,-,TRBJ2-3,TRBV9
CASRDSSTGELFF,TGTGCCAGCAGGGACTCTAGCACCGGGGAGCTGTTTTTT,-,-,TRBJ2-2,TRBV6-5
CASSQRETEAFF,TGTGCCAGCAGCCAAAGAGAGACTGAAGCTTTCTTT,-,-,TRBJ1-1,TRBV3-1/TRBV3-2
CASTTGTGSYEQYF,TGCGCCAGCACCACCGGGACAGGAAGCTACGAGCAGTACTTC,TRBD1,-,TRBJ2-7,TRBV5-1
CASSAYEIAGTYEQYF,TGTGCCAGCAGTGCTTATGAAATAGCCGGAACCTACGAGCAGTACTTC,-,-,TRBJ2-7,TRBV6-1
CASSLGDTDSRYGYTF,TGTGCCAGCAGTTTGGGCGATACGGACAGCCGCTATGGCTACACCTTC,-,-,TRBJ1-2,TRBV28
CASSLAVQSTTNEKLFF,TGTGCCAGCAGCTTGGCGGTACAGTCAACAACTAATGAAAAACTGTTTTTT,-,-,TRBJ1-4,TRBV5-4
CASSSHTGQGFSYEQYF,TGTGCCAGCAGTTCTCATACGGGACAGGGTTTTTCCTACGAGCAGTACTTC,TRBD1,-,TRBJ2-7,TRBV28
CASSSDRGGTQFF,TGTGCCAGCAGCTCCGACAGGGGAGGGACACAGTTCTTC,-,-,TRBJ2-1,TRBV7-3
CASSGGLGRTGELFF,TGCGCCAGCAGCGGTGGACTAGGGCGGACCGGGGAGCTGTTTTTT,TRBD2,-,TRBJ2-2,TRBV5-1
CASSQDLQYHQPQHF,TGTGCCAGCAGCCAAGATCTCCAGTACCATCAGCCCCAGCATTTT,-,-,TRBJ1-5,TRBV4-2
CASSYLDIGYGYTF,TGTGCCAGCAGTTACCTGGACATCGGCTATGGCTACACCTTC,-,-,TRBJ1-2,TRBV6-5
CASSQVSGSEQYF,TGTGCCAGCAGCCAAGTTTCAGGGTCCGAGCAGTACTTC,-,-,TRBJ2-7,TRBV3-1/TRBV3-2
CASSSGDRNEQFF,TGTGCCAGCAGTAGCGGAGACCGGAATGAGCAGTTCTTC,-,few,TRBJ2-1,TRBV7-3
CASSLTRHDNPYGYTF,TGTGCCAGCAGCTTGACCAGGCACGACAACCCCTATGGCTACACCTTC,-,-,TRBJ1-2,TRBV5-6
CASSLEPTVNYGYTF,TGTGCCAGTAGTCTCGAACCGACAGTTAACTATGGCTACACCTTC,-,-,TRBJ1-2,TRBV19
CASSLGTGGSEPQHF,TGTGCCAGCAGCTTAGGGACAGGGGGTAGCGAGCCCCAGCATTTT,TRBD1,-,TRBJ1-5,TRBV7-2
CASSLLWGRETQYF,TGCGCCAGCAGTCTACTCTGGGGGCGAGAGACCCAGTACTTC,-,-,TRBJ2-5,TRBV23-1
CASSITNRGHEQYF,TGTGCCAGTAGTATAACCAACAGGGGCCACGAGCAGTACTTC,TRBD1,-,TRBJ2-7,TRBV19
CASSRLAGALSYNEQFF,TGTGCCAGCAGTCGCCTAGCGGGGGCCTTATCCTACAATGAGCAGTTCTTC,TRBD2,-,TRBJ2-1,TRBV6-6
CASSLRGRALTEAFF,TGTGCCAGCAGCTTAAGGGGGCGGGCCCTAACTGAAGCTTTCTTT,TRBD1,-,TRBJ1-1,TRBV7-2
CAWRATGTGYYEQYF,TGTGCCTGGAGGGCGACCGGGACAGGGTACTACGAGCAGTACTTC,TRBD1,-,TRBJ2-7,TRBV30
CASSQEAALAGGTDTQYF,TGCGCCAGCAGCCAAGAGGCCGCCCTAGCGGGGGGTACAGATACGCAGTATTTT,TRBD2,-,TRBJ2-3,TRBV4-3
CASSPHGETQYF,TGTGCCAGCAGCCCTCACGGGGAGACCCAGTACTTC,-,-,TRBJ2-5,TRBV6-2/TRBV6-3
CASSFTGMDIQYF,TGTGCCAGCAGCTTCACAGGGATGGACATTCAGTACTTC,-,-,TRBJ2-4,TRBV7-2
CASKGTGTTGYGYTF,TGCGCCAGCAAGGGGACAGGGACAACAGGGTATGGCTACACCTTC,TRBD1,many,TRBJ1-2,TRBV5-1
CASSPGTGDEQYF,TGTGCCAGCTCCCCCGGGACAGGGGACGAGCAGTACTTC,TRBD1,-,TRBJ2-7,TRBV18
CASSRLAGGYEQYF,TGTGCCAGTAGTCGGTTAGCCGGGGGATACGAGCAGTACTTC,-,-,TRBJ2-7,TRBV19
CASSRGQSNTGELFF,TGTGCCAGCAGCCGGGGACAGTCGAACACCGGGGAGCTGTTTTTT,TRBD1,-,TRBJ2-2,TRBV5-4
CASSVGTGNQPQHF,TGCGCCAGCAGCGTGGGGACAGGGAATCAGCCCCAGCATTTT,TRBD1,-,TRBJ1-5,TRBV5-1
CASSPKTSSEQFF,TGTGCCAGCAGCCCAAAAACTAGTTCTGAGCAGTTCTTC,-,-,TRBJ2-1,TRBV3-1/TRBV3-2
CAWSGRSTEAFF,TGTGCCTGGAGCGGTAGAAGCACTGAAGCTTTCTTT,-,once,TRBJ1-1,TRBV30
CASSLALGSATDNQPQHF,TGTGCCAGCAGCTTAGCGCTGGGCAGTGCAACGGACAATCAGCCCCAGCATTTT,-,once,TRBJ1-5,TRBV7-8
CASSKFKRGNPSTDTQYF,TGTGCCAGCAGCAAATTTAAGCGGGGGAACCCTAGCACAGATACGCAGTATTTT,-,-,TRBJ2-3,TRBV21-1
CASSLALGTGVEQYF,TGTGCCAGCAGTTTGGCCCTCGGGACAGGGGTAGAGCAGTACTTC,TRBD1,-,TRBJ2-7,TRBV28
CASSPGTSGGPFNEQFF,TGTGCCAGCAGCCCCGGGACTAGCGGGGGACCTTTCAATGAGCAGTTCTTC,TRBD2,-,TRBJ2-1,TRBV7-9
CASSYSGQVNTGELFF,TGTGCCAGCAGTTACTCAGGACAGGTGAACACCGGGGAGCTGTTTTTT,TRBD1,-,TRBJ2-2,TRBV6-2/TRBV6-3
CASSYSTRRPNSPLHF,TGTGCCAGCAGTTACTCGACCCGCAGGCCTAATTCACCCCTCCACTTT,-,once,TRBJ1-6,TRBV6-5
CASSGELYGYTF,TGTGCCAGCAGTGGAGAGCTCTATGGCTACACCTTC,-,-,TRBJ1-2,TRBV9
CASSSGGNEQFF,TGTGCCAGCAGTTCAGGGGGCAATGAGCAGTTCTTC,TRBD1,-,TRBJ2-1,TRBV6-5
CASSLALKPHEQFF,TGTGCCAGCAGCTTAGCGCTAAAGCCGCATGAGCAGTTCTTC,-,-,TRBJ2-1,TRBV7-2
CATGGVAVTQYF,TGTGCCACTGGAGGCGTAGCAGTGACCCAGTACTTC,-,-,TRBJ2-5,TRBV10-3